These 3 T cell receptor beta chains came from one sample sequenced in a study of human T cells and chemical hapten exposure. From the RACE reads, TCRdb called clonotypes with MiXCR, one entry per CDR3 protein. The top ten hold approximately 1.9% of the sample, which has 80,000 to 100,000 distinct CDR3 sequences, approximately 8.6% seen once. Time point described: patch test 2, 6 weeks after DPC sensitization. Documented treatment: therapeutic diphenylcyclopropenone sensitization with weekly scalp DPC. The sample here was whole blood, taken in connection with sensitization to the hapten diphenylcyclopropenone (DPC). These receptors were obtained from a woman aged 40 to 49 with alopecia areata. Some clones in this sample may be carry-over from other donors' samples.

This clonotype was detected ten times or more. The gene calls are TRBV11-3 and TRBJ2-7; TRBD1 matches at 7 bases. The CDR3 covers 14 residues. V shed 4 bases and J 2 bases; nucleotides not matched to a gene: 5. The germline gives CDR1 SGHNT, CDR2 YENEEA. CDR3 loop: CASSSGQVPYEQYF. The CDR3 DNA follows: TGTGCCAGCAGCTCCGGACAGGTGCCCTACGAGCAGTACTTC.

V usage is TRBV12-3 or TRBV12-4 and J usage is TRBJ1-4; TRBD1 matches 7 bases. The trim removed 6 bases at V and 1 base at J, leaving 5 bases unmatched. The CDR3 runs to 15 residues. Written as DNA, the CDR3 is TGTGCCAGCAGAAATTCAGGGGGAACTAATGAAAAACTGTTTTTT. Protein: CASRNSGGTNEKLFF.

This clonotype was found many times. The V call is TRBV6-2 or TRBV6-3, the J call TRBJ1-2, with a possible D match to TRBD1 (5 bases). Trimming pared 2 bases from V and 7 bases from J, leaving 17 bases between. The germline V gene encodes CDR1 MNHEY and CDR2 SVGEGT. The CDR3 totals 15 residues. The CDR3 coding sequence is TGTGCCAGCAGTTACGGATTCGGGGGGGAGCCTGGCTACACCTTC. This sequence encodes CASSYGFGGEPGYTF.